Presented here are 16 T cell receptor beta chains from one specimen sequenced in a study of CD8 T cells in Susac syndrome. Reverse transcription of roughly 0.45 to 1 ug RNA used random hexamers. TCRdb reprocessed the immunoSEQ multiplex PCR reads via MiXCR and lists one record per CDR3 protein. The sample lists some 250,000 distinct CDR3 sequences; 90% to 97% were seen once. The sample comprised CD4+ T cells from PBMCs. The source is a human donor with Susac syndrome.

The chain joins TRBV28 to TRBJ1-2; no firm D call. V dropped 5 bases and J dropped 6 bases, with 10 bases sitting between them. The CDR3 loop spans 12 amino acids. From germline, CDR1 is MDHEN and CDR2 SYDVKM. CDR3 in amino acids: CASSTRPNGYTF. The CDR3 DNA reads as TGTGCCAGCAGTACACGGCCCAATGGCTACACCTTC.

The chain carries TRBV12-3 or TRBV12-4 and TRBJ1-5; D is perhaps TRBD1 (5 bases). The CDR3 runs 16 residues. The V gene lost 3 bases and the J gene lost 0 bases, with 12 bases spanning the gap. The CDR3 here is CASSFRGGDSNQPQHF. The CDR3, as DNA: TGTGCCAGCAGTTTTCGGGGGGGAGATAGCAATCAGCCCCAGCATTTT.

This clonotype was observed a handful of times. The CDR3 bases are TGTGCCAGCAGTTACTCCAGGGGAGCCAAAAACATTCAGTACTTC. Its translation: CASSYSRGAKNIQYF. V and J are TRBV6-5 and TRBJ2-4; D may be TRBD1 (6 bases). V lost 0 bases to trimming and J lost 0 bases, with 6 bases between them. CDR1 and CDR2 from the germline V gene are MNHEY and SVGAGI. The CDR3 is 15 residues long.

This clonotype was recorded only once. In nucleotides, the CDR3 is TGTGCCAGCAGCTCCCGAGGCCGCGGTAACTACGAGCAGTACTTC. The encoded protein is CASSSRGRGNYEQYF. The chain combines TRBV12-3 or TRBV12-4 with TRBJ2-7; no definite D call. With 6 bases removed from V and 3 bases from J, the gap between germline ends came to 18 bases. The CDR3 is 15 residues long.

This clonotype was detected once. CDR3 DNA: TGCAGTGCTGCTTCTAGCGGGAGATTGGAGTTCTTC. Translated, it gives CSAASSGRLEFF. This sequence joins TRBV20-1 and TRBJ2-1, with 10 bases lining up with TRBD2. V lost 5 bases and J lost 14; bases outside the gene matches: 9. CDR3 length: 12 residues. Per the germline V gene, CDR1 is DFQATT and CDR2 is SNEGSKA (reference sequence).

The rearrangement joins TRBV10-2 to TRBJ1-1, with 8 bases aligning to TRBD1. The ends lost 11 bases at V and 8 bases at J; junction bases unmatched: 7. The CDR3 totals 11 residues. The germline V gene has CDR1 WSHSY and CDR2 SAAADI. This CDR3 is CASTQGAEAFF. CDR3 sequence (DNA): TGCGCCTCCACCCAGGGGGCCGAAGCTTTCTTT.

This chain joins TRBV11-2 and TRBJ1-5; 7 bases are shared with TRBD1. After removal of 4 bases from V and 2 bases from J, the junction contained 5 bases not matched to a gene. The V gene's germline CDR1 is SGHAT and CDR2 FQNNGV. This CDR3 region has 15 residues. The CDR3 spells CASSYNTGGNQPQHF. The CDR3 nucleotides are TGTGCCAGCAGCTACAATACAGGGGGCAATCAGCCCCAGCATTTT.

The chain carries TRBV10-1 and TRBJ2-1, with 7 bases fitting TRBD2. The germline gives CDR1 WNHNN, CDR2 SYGVQD (reference sequence). Trimming took 9 bases from V and 7 from J; bases not matched to a gene: 6. CDR3 length: 12 residues. The CDR3 is CARVGGGNEQFF. The CDR3 coding sequence is TGCGCCAGGGTCGGGGGAGGGAATGAGCAGTTCTTC.

V is TRBV6-6 and J is TRBJ1-5; unclear D gene. Germline V CDR1 and CDR2: MNHNY, SVGAGI (reference sequence). Trimming cost V 4 bases and J 0 bases, with 10 bases left between them. This CDR3 has 15 residues. This CDR3 is CASSSPPYSNQPQHF. For the CDR3, the DNA is TGTGCCAGCAGTTCCCCGCCGTATAGCAATCAGCCCCAGCATTTT.

The chain couples TRBV21-1 to TRBJ2-5; the D call in the table, TRBD1, was not verified against the DNA. TRBV21-1 is deemed a pseudogene. There are 17 residues in the CDR3. The DNA for the CDR3 is TGTGCCAGCAGCAAATCGGGGACAGAGAAAAACCAAGAGACCCAGTACTTC. Encoded protein: CASSKSGTEKNQETQYF.

V usage is TRBV24-1 and J usage is TRBJ1-1; 7 bases are a match to TRBD1. Germline lookup yields CDR1 KGHDR and CDR2 SFDVKD. The CDR3 is 13 residues long. The V gene end was trimmed by 6 bases and the J gene end by 5 bases; junction bases not matched to a gene: 5. The CDR3 nucleotides read TGTGCCACCAGTTGGACAGGTGGGACTGAAGCTTTCTTT. Translation gives CATSWTGGTEAFF.

This rearrangement joins TRBV27 to TRBJ2-3; D might be TRBD1 or TRBD2, each matching 6 bases. The CDR3 extends over 15 amino acids. The germline V gene has CDR1 MNHEY and CDR2 SMNVEV (reference sequence). V dropped 3 bases and J dropped 3 bases, with 13 bases sitting between them. CDR3 residues: CASSFQRGATDTQYF. CDR3 nucleotides: TGTGCCAGCAGTTTTCAGAGGGGGGCTACAGATACGCAGTATTTT.

Only one count was recorded for this clonotype. The gene calls are TRBV20-1 and TRBJ2-6; D is undetermined. The germline gives CDR1 DFQATT, CDR2 SNEGSKA (reference sequence). The V and J ends lost 0 bases and 4 bases respectively, with 1 base between them. The CDR3 is 12 amino acids. The CDR3 sequence is CSARDGANVLTF. The CDR3 DNA is TGCAGTGCTAGAGACGGGGCCAACGTCCTGACTTTC.

The gene calls are TRBV11-2 and TRBJ2-4; D is ambiguous. The germline CDR1 and CDR2 sequences are SGHAT and FQNNGV. CDR3 size: 11 residues. V was pared by 3 bases and J by 6 bases, with 3 bases between. CDR3 residues: CASSFGNIQYF. The CDR3 DNA sequence: TGTGCCAGCAGCTTCGGAAACATTCAGTACTTC.

This chain connects TRBV25-1 to TRBJ1-1, with D uncertain. V dropped 1 base and J dropped 5 bases, with 14 bases sitting between them. Germline CDR1 and CDR2: MGHDK and SYGVNS. The CDR3 length is 15 residues. CDR3 loop: CASSEWRGSGTEAFF. The CDR3 DNA reads TGTGCCAGCAGTGAATGGAGAGGGTCGGGAACTGAAGCTTTCTTT.

This clonotype was found once. V is TRBV18 and J is TRBJ1-1, with a weak D call TRBD1 (6 bases). Trimming removed 3 bases from V and 1 base from J, with 9 bases in between. The CDR3 consists of 14 residues. The germline V gene encodes CDR1 KGHSH and CDR2 LQKENI. CDR3: CASSPDRQNTEAFF. CDR3 DNA: TGTGCCAGCTCACCGGACAGACAGAACACTGAAGCTTTCTTT.